The clone carrying this T cell receptor beta chain was seen ten or more times. Its target is not known. From about 400 ng of RNA, a library with molecular barcoded alpha/delta and beta/gamma adaptors was made. TCRdb analysed the reads with MiXCR anew, one entry per CDR3 protein. The sample shows roughly 130,000 distinct CDR3 sequences, 10% to 15% of them seen only once. The data are from a study of read filtering for tumor transcriptome and immune sequencing. About the study: RNA-seq yielded only roughly 75 to 1,300 TCR reads, IR-seq about 4 to 10.27 million.

General study findings and limits: Correlation between methods rose after single-read clonotypes were removed. Even smaller IR-seq throughput identified most shared clonotypes.

This CDR3 region has 16 residues. Germline V gene data show CDR1 as LNHNV and CDR2 as YYDKDF (reference sequence). V lost 1 base and J lost 2, with 13 bases in between. The sequence came from a donor aged 40 or older with multiple myeloma. The chain uses TRBV15 and TRBJ2-3, with no clear D. Material: a population of CD138-negative cells sorted from bone marrow. The CDR3 loop is CATSRGLNADTDTQYF. The CDR3 nucleotides are TGTGCCACCAGCAGAGGCCTGAACGCAGACACAGATACGCAGTATTTT.